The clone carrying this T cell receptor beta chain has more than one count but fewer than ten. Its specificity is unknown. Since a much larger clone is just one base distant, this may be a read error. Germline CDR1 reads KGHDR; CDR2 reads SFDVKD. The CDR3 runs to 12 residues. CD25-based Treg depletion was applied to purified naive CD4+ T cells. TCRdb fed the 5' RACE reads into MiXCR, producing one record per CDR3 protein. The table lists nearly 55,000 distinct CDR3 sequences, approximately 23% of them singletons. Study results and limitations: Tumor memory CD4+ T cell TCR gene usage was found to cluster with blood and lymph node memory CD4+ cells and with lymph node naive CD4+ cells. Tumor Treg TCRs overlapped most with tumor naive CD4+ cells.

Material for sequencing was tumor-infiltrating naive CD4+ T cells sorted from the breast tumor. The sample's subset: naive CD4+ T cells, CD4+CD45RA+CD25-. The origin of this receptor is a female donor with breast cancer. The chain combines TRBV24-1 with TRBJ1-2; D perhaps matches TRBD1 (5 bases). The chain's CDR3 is CATGDSNYGYTF. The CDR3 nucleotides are TGTGCCACCGGTGACAGTAACTATGGCTACACCTTC.